The next 21 T cell receptor beta chains were all read from a single sample in a study of Ad26.COV2.S vaccination and SARS-CoV-2 variants. This sample's treatment: some 20 received Ad26.COV2.S at low or high dose, single or two shots; 5 received placebo; per-sample allocation not given. Following the first vaccine or placebo injection, samples were taken on day 63. The data were produced by immunoSEQ multiplex PCR, yet TCRdb's version contains in-frame clones alone and is incomplete. The sample consists of around 300,000 clones, around 90% of them appearing once. The sequences come from peripheral blood, collected in a trial of Ad26.COV2.S vaccine versus placebo. All receptors come from a person aged 18 to 65 who received the Ad26.COV2.S COVID-19 vaccine or a placebo.

This chain connects TRBV29-1 to TRBJ2-7, with D uncertain. CDR3 length: 13 residues. The V gene lost 3 bases and the J gene lost 2 bases, with 11 bases spanning the gap. Germline assignment: CDR1 SQVTM and CDR2 ANQGSEA. CDR3 sequence: CSVESTETYEQYF. CDR3 sequence (DNA): TGCAGCGTTGAGAGTACAGAAACCTACGAGCAGTACTTC.

The chain uses TRBV29-1 and TRBJ1-2; the D is unclear. Germline V gives CDR1 SQVTM, CDR2 ANQGSEA. The CDR3 spans 14 residues. Deletions cut 3 bases from V and 3 bases from J, with 14 bases between. In nucleotides, the CDR3 is TGCAGCGTTGAGCCCCCAGGAGTGGACTATGGCTACACCTTC. Encoded protein: CSVEPPGVDYGYTF.

The J gene is TRBJ2-2, the V gene TRBV19; a possible D gene is TRBD1 (5 bases). The CDR3 contains 17 residues. V lost 7 bases, J lost 0 bases, and 18 bases lay in between. In germline, CDR1 is LNHDA, CDR2 SQIVND (reference sequence). The CDR3 DNA reads TGTGCCAGTACAGTGCAGGGCCCCTACTCGAACACCGGGGAGCTGTTTTTT. Protein product: CASTVQGPYSNTGELFF.

This rearrangement joins TRBV27 to TRBJ2-7, with D tentatively TRBD1 (5 bases). There are 14 residues in the CDR3. Trimming removed 6 bases from V and 7 bases from J, with 19 bases in between. Germline V gene sequence: CDR1 MNHEY, CDR2 SMNVEV (reference sequence). The CDR3 nucleotides read TGTGCCAGCAGGCTGTCCACAGGTCCTTGGGAGCAGTACGTC. This encodes CASRLSTGPWEQYV.

This clone showed up just once. V and J are TRBV6-5 and TRBJ1-2; D gene ambiguous. Germline V lookup: CDR1 MNHEY, CDR2 SVGAGI. CDR3 length: 14 residues. Trimming removed 0 bases at V and 6 bases at J, with 11 bases between. The CDR3 here is CASSYSWDFDGYTF. CDR3 coding DNA: TGTGCCAGCAGTTACTCTTGGGATTTTGATGGCTACACCTTC.

This sequence joins TRBV18 and TRBJ1-5, with 9 nucleotides matching TRBD1. The germline gives CDR1 KGHSH, CDR2 LQKENI. The CDR3 covers 16 residues. V dropped 1 base and J dropped 9; count of bases not matched to a gene: 10. CDR3 nucleotides: TGTGCCAGCTCACCACAACGGACAGGGGCAGTTGGGCCCCAGCATTTT. It encodes CASSPQRTGAVGPQHF.

V and J are TRBV5-1 and TRBJ2-7; 9 bases line up with TRBD1. This CDR3 comprises 12 residues. Losses at the gene ends were 4 bases for V and 5 bases for J; bases not matched to a gene: 1. Germline V gene lookup returns CDR1 SGHRS and CDR2 YFSETQ. The CDR3 bases are TGCGCCAGCAGCCGGGACAGGGACGAGCAGTACTTC. Protein product: CASSRDRDEQYF.

The CDR3 DNA is TGTGCCAGCAGCTCGTTTATCACAGATACGCAGTATTTT. This translates into CASSSFITDTQYF. The rearrangement uses TRBV11-3 and TRBJ2-3; D ambiguous. Per the germline V gene, CDR1 is SGHNT and CDR2 is YENEEA. V dropped 4 bases and J dropped 2 bases, with 7 bases sitting between them. The CDR3 sequence is 13 residues long.

The rearrangement uses TRBV7-3 and TRBJ2-1; weak D call: TRBD1 (6 bases). V was trimmed by 1 base and J by 7 bases, leaving 8 bases between them. Germline CDR1 and CDR2: SGHTA and FQGTGA. The CDR3 has 13 amino acids. CDR3 sequence: CASSLNRENEQFF. The DNA for the CDR3 is TGTGCCAGCAGCTTAAACAGGGAGAATGAGCAGTTCTTC.

The chain combines TRBV6-4 with TRBJ1-3; D is ambiguous. The germline V gene encodes CDR1 MRHNA and CDR2 SNTAGT. Trimming left V 6 bases short and J 5 bases short, with 20 bases between. The CDR3 spans 16 residues. DNA for the CDR3: TGTGCCAGCAGAGGCCATTCAGGATTAACCCGAAACACCATATATTTT. It yields the protein CASRGHSGLTRNTIYF.

Comments on this clone: This sample also contains other DNA sequences that code for the same CDR3. The chain joins TRBV6-4 to TRBJ2-2; D not resolved. The CDR3 has 13 residues. Between the trimmed V and J ends, which lost 3 bases and 3 bases, there was a span of 5 bases. The germline V gene encodes CDR1 MRHNA and CDR2 SNTAGT. This CDR3 reads CASSEGDTGELFF. For the CDR3, the DNA is TGTGCCAGCAGTGAAGGCGACACCGGGGAGCTGTTTTTT.

V usage is TRBV9 and J usage is TRBJ2-5; D is unresolved. The V end was cut by 4 bases, the J end by 4 bases, with 11 bases between. Germline assignment: CDR1 SGDLS and CDR2 YYNGEE. The CDR3 has 13 amino acids. The CDR3 spells CASSHPPRETQYF. CDR3 sequence (DNA): TGTGCCAGCAGCCACCCCCCCCGAGAGACCCAGTACTTC. Variable domain in full (rest from reference TRBV9 and TRBJ2-5): DSGVTQTPKHLITATGQRVTLRCSPRSGDLSVYWYQQSLDQGLQFLIQYYNGEERAKGNILERFSAQQFPDLHSELNLSSLELGDSALYFCASSHPPRETQYFGPGTRLLVL.

The chain links TRBV4-3 to TRBJ2-7; 12 bases map to TRBD2. The CDR3 is made up of 17 amino acids. The V gene's germline CDR1 is LGHNA and CDR2 YSLEER. V lost 0 bases and J lost 6; bases outside the gene matches: 9. In nucleotides, the CDR3 is TGCGCCAGCAGCCAAGAATGGCGGCTAGCGGGGGGGTTCGAGCAGTACTTC. The encoded protein is CASSQEWRLAGGFEQYF.

The genes are TRBV6-5 and TRBJ1-6, with D possibly being TRBD1 (5 bases). Germline loops: CDR1 MNHEY, CDR2 SVGAGI. V gave up 6 bases and J gave up 9 bases, with 18 bases separating them. The CDR3 extends over 15 amino acids. CDR3 bases: TGTGCCAGCAGGCCCCCCGCAGGGCTGGCTTCACCCCTCCACTTT. The encoded protein is CASRPPAGLASPLHF.

The chain carries TRBV18 and TRBJ2-1, with 9 bases that match TRBD1. The CDR3 is 16 residues long. Germline loops: CDR1 KGHSH, CDR2 LQKENI. The junction had 4 bases not matched to a gene; V was cut back by 0 bases and J by 4 bases. This CDR3 reads CASSPPTGQGYNEQFF. The CDR3 DNA reads as TGTGCCAGCTCACCACCAACCGGACAGGGGTACAATGAGCAGTTCTTC.

The chain links TRBV5-6 to TRBJ1-5, with a tentative D call TRBD1 (6 bases). The germline CDR1 and CDR2 sequences are SGHDT and YYEEEE. The CDR3 loop spans 17 amino acids. The germline V and J ends were trimmed by 3 bases and 0 bases, with 16 bases remaining between them. CDR3 region: CASSSNRVVDSNQPQHF. Here the CDR3 DNA reads TGTGCCAGCAGCTCCAACAGGGTGGTTGATAGCAATCAGCCCCAGCATTTT.

This clone occurred once. The chain uses TRBV5-1 and TRBJ1-2; 7 nucleotides match TRBD1. V trimming: 4 bases; J trimming: 10 bases; junction bases outside the gene matches: 10. CDR1 SGHRS and CDR2 YFSETQ come from the germline V gene. This CDR3 region has 13 residues. The CDR3 sequence is CASSQQGRGIYTF. The CDR3 nucleotides read TGCGCCAGCAGCCAACAGGGGCGCGGTATCTACACCTTC.

J is TRBJ1-5 and V is TRBV27; perhaps TRBD1 as D (5 bases). The V gene lost 3 bases and the J gene lost 0 bases, with 15 bases spanning the gap. The length of the CDR3 is 17 residues. Germline V lookup: CDR1 MNHEY, CDR2 SMNVEV (reference sequence). The CDR3 sequence: CASSFLGHVYSNQPQHF. The CDR3 DNA sequence: TGTGCCAGCAGTTTCCTTGGACACGTCTATAGCAATCAGCCCCAGCATTTT.

This clone turned up a few times. The conserved final phenylalanine or tryptophan is absent from the CDR3, which likely points to a read error. The limits of the CDR3 on the DNA are not certain, so only TCRdb's listed CDR3 is given. This chain uses TRBV25-1 with TRBJ1-3. The CDR3 contains 14 residues when both ends are counted. Germline CDR1 is MGHDK and CDR2 is SYGVNS. The CDR3 spells CASSATGAPGPQRY.

The gene calls are TRBV27 and TRBJ1-1; a weak D match, TRBD1 (5 bases). The germline V gene has CDR1 MNHEY and CDR2 SMNVEV (reference sequence). Trimming shortened V by 9 bases and J by 8 bases, and 19 bases separated the two germline ends. This CDR3 region has 13 residues. CDR3 sequence reads: CASLGAEVMEAFF. CDR3 in DNA: TGTGCCAGTTTAGGGGCTGAAGTTATGGAAGCTTTCTTT.

The CDR3 protein is CARILGRGAKNIQYF. CDR3 in DNA: TGTGCCAGGATCTTAGGACGGGGAGCCAAAAACATTCAGTACTTC. The chain is built from TRBV19 and TRBJ2-4, with D perhaps TRBD2 (5 bases). The CDR3 is made up of 15 amino acids. The V and J ends lost 9 bases and 0 bases respectively, with 15 bases between them. Germline CDR1 LNHDA, CDR2 SQIVND (reference sequence).